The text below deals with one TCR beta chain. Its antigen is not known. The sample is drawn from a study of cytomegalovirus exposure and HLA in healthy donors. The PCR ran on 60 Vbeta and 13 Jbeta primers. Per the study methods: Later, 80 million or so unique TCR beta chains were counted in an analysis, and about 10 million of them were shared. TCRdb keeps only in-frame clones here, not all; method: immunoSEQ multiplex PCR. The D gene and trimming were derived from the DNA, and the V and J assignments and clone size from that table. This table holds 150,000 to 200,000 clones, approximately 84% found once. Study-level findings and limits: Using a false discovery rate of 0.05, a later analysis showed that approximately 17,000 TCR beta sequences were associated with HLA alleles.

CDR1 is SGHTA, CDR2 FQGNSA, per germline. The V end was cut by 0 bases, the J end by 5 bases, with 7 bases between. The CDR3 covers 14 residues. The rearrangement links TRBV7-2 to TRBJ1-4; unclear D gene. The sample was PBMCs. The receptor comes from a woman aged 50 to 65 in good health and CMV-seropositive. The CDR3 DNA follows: TGTGCCAGCAGCTTAGCTCGAGTGAATGAAAAACTGTTTTTT. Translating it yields CASSLARVNEKLFF.